A single sample is the source of the 2 T cell receptor beta chains below, sequenced in a study of CD8 T cells in ankylosing spondylitis. One entry per CDR3 protein results from TCRdb running MiXCR on the 5' RACE reads. The sample lists under 30,000 distinct CDR3 sequences; 10% to 15% were seen once. Source material: blood. Receptors originate from a male donor with ankylosing spondylitis or in good health (not recorded which).

J is TRBJ2-2 and V is TRBV28; D may be TRBD1 (5 bases). Trimming shortened V by 7 bases and J by 0 bases, and 9 bases separated the two germline ends. This CDR3 has 14 amino acids. CDR1 and CDR2 from the germline V gene are MDHEN and SYDVKM. The CDR3 DNA sequence: TGTGCCAGCAAGGGGCTGGCGAACACCGGGGAGCTGTTTTTT. Protein product: CASKGLANTGELFF.

This clonotype appeared many times. This chain connects TRBV21-1 to TRBJ1-5; TRBD1 reflects the table's D call only, with no check against the DNA. TRBV21-1 is designated a pseudogene. CDR3 length equals 15 residues. The CDR3 DNA reads TGTGCCAGCAGGTCGGACAGGAATAGCAATCAGCCCCAGCATTTT. Amino acids: CASRSDRNSNQPQHF.